These 32 T cell receptor beta chains share one sample of origin, sequenced in a study of T cell clusters in autoimmune cytopenias. TRB amplification used 250 ng of peripheral blood genomic DNA. TRB rearrangements were amplified by touch-down multiplex PCR with mixed TRB-A/B primers. TCRdb reanalyzed the multiplex PCR reads, giving one entry per CDR3 protein sequence and no DNA. In all, the sample yields 3,500 to 4,000 distinct CDR3 sequences. These data also formed part of another study, on T cell repertoires in aging, cancer and after chemotherapy.

Source material: peripheral blood. The receptors were sampled from a human donor in good health.

This clonotype is called large (0.1 to 1%) based on its frequency. V and J are TRBV29-1 and TRBJ1-4. The CDR3 is 12 amino acids. CDR1 SQVTM and CDR2 ANQGSEA come from the germline V gene. The CDR3 region is CSVRDGAEKLFF. Using reference TRBV29-1 and TRBJ1-4 for the parts outside the CDR3, the full variable domain is SAVISQKPSRDICQRGTSLTIQCQVDSQVTMMFWYRQQPGQSLTLIATANQGSEATYESGFVIDKFPISRPNLTFSTLTVSNMSPEDSSIYLCSVRDGAEKLFFGSGTQLSVL.

The V and J genes are TRBV28 and TRBJ2-7; lacking DNA, the TRBD1 call made by TCRdb goes unchecked. The CDR3 covers 16 residues. Germline loops: CDR1 MDHEN, CDR2 SYDVKM. This CDR3 is CASSPWTRQGAYEQYF.

By frequency, this clonotype is medium-sized (0.01 to 0.1%). The chain is built from TRBV27 and TRBJ2-1; TCRdb proposes TRBD1, but this gene call is untestable without DNA. The CDR3 is made up of 21 amino acids. Germline CDR1 reads MNHEY; CDR2 reads SMNVEV (reference sequence). The CDR3 protein is CASSFESSLGPYTNSYNEQFF.

The rearrangement links TRBV6-6 to TRBJ1-2; TCRdb names TRBD1, which stays unverified in the absence of DNA. The length of the CDR3 is 17 residues. Germline CDR1 MNHNY, CDR2 SVGAGI (reference sequence). CDR3 sequence: CASSYSQAGISNYGYTF.

The genes are TRBV5-4 and TRBJ1-1. Germline CDR1 and CDR2: SGHNT and YYREEE (reference sequence). CDR3 length equals 14 residues. The CDR3 loop reads CASSLRNMNTEAFF.

The chain couples TRBV27 to TRBJ2-1; checking the TCRdb D call of TRBD1 is not possible without DNA. Germline V gene lookup returns CDR1 MNHEY and CDR2 SMNVEV (reference sequence). This CDR3 has 15 amino acids. CDR3 amino acids: CASSVGGGSYNEQFF.

The J gene is TRBJ1-1, the V gene TRBV6-6. CDR1 is MNHNY and CDR2 is SVGAGI in the germline V gene (reference sequence). CDR3 length: 13 residues. The CDR3 loop is CASSSHMNTEAFF.

The V gene is TRBV28, the J gene TRBJ1-5; the D call of TRBD1 rests on TCRdb alone, since no DNA is present to check it. From germline, CDR1 is MDHEN and CDR2 SYDVKM. The CDR3 totals 15 residues. The CDR3 sequence: CASSLSGSSNQPQHF.

This sequence joins TRBV12-3 or TRBV12-4 and TRBJ1-2; the TRBD1 assignment by TCRdb is unverifiable without DNA. This CDR3 contains 15 residues. This CDR3 is CASSQRGGEGYGYTF.

According to its frequency, this clonotype is medium-sized. V gene TRBV27 combines with J gene TRBJ2-7; TCRdb designates TRBD1, a call that cannot be tested without DNA. Germline assignment: CDR1 MNHEY and CDR2 SMNVEV (reference sequence). The CDR3 has 16 amino acids. CDR3 amino acids: CASSSDVGGPPGEQYF.

The V gene is TRBV6-2 or TRBV6-3, the J gene TRBJ2-5; the D call from TCRdb, TRBD1, cannot be confirmed without DNA. Germline values: CDR1 MNHEY, CDR2 SVGEGT. The CDR3 has 13 amino acids. Here the CDR3 reads CASSPDRGETQYF.

J is TRBJ1-5 and V is TRBV6-5; without DNA, the TCRdb call of TRBD1 cannot be checked. This CDR3 spans 19 amino acids. Germline assignment: CDR1 MNHEY and CDR2 SVGAGI. The CDR3 is CASSSPENRKGQINQPQHF.

V gene TRBV10-3 combines with J gene TRBJ2-7; TCRdb's D gene call, TRBD1, goes unchecked for lack of DNA. Germline CDR1 reads ENHRY; CDR2 reads SYGVKD. The CDR3 is made up of 14 amino acids. CDR3 region: CAISVTDRAYEQYF.

V and J are TRBV30 and TRBJ1-5; TCRdb's D call of TRBD1 is untestable without DNA. The germline V gene has CDR1 GTSNPN and CDR2 SVGIG (reference sequence). This CDR3 region has 13 residues. CDR3 protein: CAWAVGGKQPQHF.

According to its frequency, this clonotype is medium-sized. V is TRBV19 and J is TRBJ2-5; TCRdb picks TRBD2, but there is no DNA to check that call. This CDR3 spans 15 amino acids. Germline V gene data show CDR1 as LNHDA and CDR2 as SQIVND (reference sequence). CDR3 sequence: CASRSRAGGGETQYF.

The chain recombines TRBV5-6 with TRBJ1-5; TCRdb's D call of TRBD1 is untestable without DNA. CDR1 is SGHDT, CDR2 YYEEEE, per germline. The CDR3 contains 14 residues. CDR3 residues: CASSDRGRYQPQHF.

The chain links TRBV20-1 to TRBJ2-3; TCRdb outputs TRBD1, but without DNA this stays unchecked. Germline V gene lookup returns CDR1 DFQATT and CDR2 SNEGSKA (reference sequence). The CDR3 is 15 residues long. The CDR3 protein is CSASLGQGIRDTQYF.

The chain is built from TRBV24-1 and TRBJ2-5; there is no DNA to check the TCRdb D call of TRBD1. The CDR3 runs 15 residues. The germline gives CDR1 KGHDR, CDR2 SFDVKD. The CDR3 spells CATSETAGAQETQYF.

The chain is built from TRBV18 and TRBJ1-1. This CDR3 spans 16 amino acids. Germline lookup yields CDR1 KGHSH and CDR2 LQKENI. The CDR3 spells CASSPSGRLAGTEAFF.

By frequency, this clonotype is medium-sized (0.01 to 0.1%). J is TRBJ2-3 and V is TRBV10-3; the D gene TCRdb calls, TRBD1, cannot be checked with no DNA. CDR3 length equals 15 residues. The V gene's germline CDR1 is ENHRY and CDR2 SYGVKD. This CDR3 is CAISESGQGLDTQYF.

The CDR3 here is CASSEAVEGNQPQHF. This chain links TRBV6-1 with TRBJ1-5. Germline loops: CDR1 MNHNS, CDR2 SASEGT. The CDR3 runs 15 residues.

CDR3 region: CASSRGTGYSYGYTF. The chain employs TRBV27 and TRBJ1-2; TCRdb's D call, TRBD1, is unchecked because there is no DNA. The CDR3 covers 15 residues. Germline V CDR1 and CDR2: MNHEY, SMNVEV (reference sequence).

The rearrangement uses TRBV19 and TRBJ1-1. CDR1 LNHDA and CDR2 SQIVND come from the germline V gene (reference sequence). This CDR3 spans 15 amino acids. This CDR3 is CASNNPVAVNTEAFF.

In terms of frequency, this clonotype is medium-sized. The chain recombines TRBV19 with TRBJ1-1; lacking DNA, the TRBD1 call made by TCRdb goes unchecked. The CDR3 is made up of 13 amino acids. CDR1 LNHDA and CDR2 SQIVND come from the germline V gene (reference sequence). The CDR3: CASSRTGNTEAFF.

This clonotype registers medium-sized by frequency. CDR3 residues: CASSLARDLNFYEQYF. The chain carries TRBV6-5 and TRBJ2-7; TCRdb calls TRBD1, which cannot be checked without DNA. The germline gives CDR1 MNHEY, CDR2 SVGAGI. This CDR3 has 16 residues.

The chain uses TRBV5-4 and TRBJ2-3. CDR1 and CDR2 from the germline V gene are SGHNT and YYREEE (reference sequence). There are 14 residues in the CDR3. CDR3 sequence reads: CASSPLLSTDTQYF.

The CDR3: CASSHNPGLRGGANEQFF. The chain has TRBV7-9 and TRBJ2-1; TCRdb selects TRBD2, and the lack of DNA leaves this call unchecked. CDR1 is SEHNR, CDR2 FQNEAQ, per germline (reference sequence). CDR3 length: 18 amino acids.

CDR3 region: CASTVGLSTYNEQFF. This sequence joins TRBV4-3 and TRBJ2-1; TCRdb's D call, TRBD2, is unchecked because there is no DNA. In germline, CDR1 is LGHNA, CDR2 YSLEER. The CDR3 is 15 amino acids.

CDR3 region: CASSVILAGGDEQFF. The chain has TRBV7-2 and TRBJ2-1; without DNA, the TCRdb call of TRBD2 cannot be checked. CDR3 size: 15 residues. Germline V CDR1 and CDR2: SGHTA, FQGNSA.

Its frequency marks this clonotype as medium-sized. V is TRBV19 and J is TRBJ2-5. CDR3 length equals 14 residues. The germline gives CDR1 LNHDA, CDR2 SQIVND (reference sequence). The CDR3 protein is CASSIPGYQETQYF.

Considering frequency, this clonotype is medium-sized. The chain is built from TRBV19 and TRBJ2-3. This CDR3 is built from 14 residues. CDR1 LNHDA and CDR2 SQIVND come from the germline V gene (reference sequence). This CDR3 is CASSSSGSTDTQYF. The full variable domain, rest sourced from reference TRBV19 and TRBJ2-3, is DGGITQSPKYLFRKEGQNVTLSCEQNLNHDAMYWYRQDPGQGLRLIYYSQIVNDFQKGDIAEGYSVSREKKESFPLTVTSAQKNPTAFYLCASSSSGSTDTQYFGPGTRLTVL.

The rearrangement links TRBV6-4 to TRBJ2-1; the TCRdb call, TRBD2, lacks DNA for checking. This CDR3 has 15 residues. Germline CDR1 reads MRHNA; CDR2 reads SNTAGT. This chain's CDR3 is CASSDSTSGSNEQFF.